This TCR beta chain is drawn from a study of response to subunit inactivated influenza vaccine. CDR3 size: 15 residues. Germline loops: CDR1 SEHNR, CDR2 FQNEAQ (reference sequence). V dropped 5 bases and J dropped 1; count of bases not matched to a gene: 7. TCRdb ran MiXCR on the RT-PCR reads and lists one entry per CDR3 protein. The sample lists about 700,000 distinct CDR3 sequences, 14% occurring once. This clonotype was obtained from a man aged 45-65 years who received an inactivated influenza vaccine. Sample: PBMCs from blood, taken 14 to 15 days before vaccination. The V gene is TRBV7-9, the J gene TRBJ1-1, with 7 nucleotides matching TRBD1. The CDR3 DNA reads TGTGCCAGCAGCGATGCACGACAGGGGAACACTGAAGCTTTCTTT. Translated: CASSDARQGNTEAFF.